A selection of T cell receptor beta chains follows, all from one sample in a study of T cell repertoires in cytomegalovirus infection. TCRdb processed the reads anew with MiXCR; each CDR3 protein has one entry. Of approximately 550,000 distinct CDR3 sequences in the sample, 15% to 20% were seen once. The specimen sequenced was CD8+ T cells from PBMCs. These receptors were collected from a human donor in good health (CMV status not recorded). Some clones in this sample may be carry-over from other donors' samples. Both conserved end residues are part of each CDR3. A D gene is named only where the DNA matches it firmly. Expanded clones get a size class; other rows say once, few or many, or leave the size out.

j_gene	v_gene	abundance	d_gene	CDR3nt	CDR3aa
TRBJ1-2	TRBV11-2	NA	NA	TGTGCCAGCAGCTTAGTGGGGGGGCATCGGGATGGCTACACCTTC	CASSLVGGHRDGYTF
TRBJ1-1	TRBV9	few	NA	TGTGCCAGCAGCCCCGACCAACGGGGGACTGAAGCTTTCTTT	CASSPDQRGTEAFF
TRBJ2-1	TRBV7-9	many	TRBD1	TGTGCCAGCAGCCCAATCCTTTCCACAGGGGTCTACAATGAGCAGTTCTTC	CASSPILSTGVYNEQFF
TRBJ1-6	TRBV2	few	NA	TGTGCCAGCAGTGAAGCGGCGGCTGGGTCAGGGTCACCCCTCCACTTT	CASSEAAAGSGSPLHF
TRBJ2-7	TRBV5-4	few	TRBD2	TGTGCCAGCAGCTTGGATGGGCGGGGGGTCTCCTACGAGCAGTACTTC	CASSLDGRGVSYEQYF
TRBJ2-6	TRBV11-1	many	NA	TGTGCCAGCAGCTCTCGAGACAAGAACTCTGGGGCCAACGTCCTGACTTTC	CASSSRDKNSGANVLTF
TRBJ1-2	TRBV12-5	few	NA	TGTGCTAGTGGGATAGGACTCCCTTTAGAGTTTGGCTACACCTTC	CASGIGLPLEFGYTF
TRBJ2-1	TRBV24-1	few	NA	TGTGCCACCAGTGAAACTAGCCCCAATGAGCAGTTCTTC	CATSETSPNEQFF
TRBJ2-1	TRBV7-9	NA	NA	TGTGCCAGCAGCTTAGTAGCTCAGGGACTGGTCAATGAGCAGTTCTTC	CASSLVAQGLVNEQFF
TRBJ2-3	TRBV6-2/TRBV6-3	many	NA	TGTGCCAGCAGTGTCGTTGTTGGGGAAGTGACAGATACGCAGTATTTT	CASSVVVGEVTDTQYF
TRBJ2-2	TRBV24-1	few	NA	TGTGCCACCAGGGGCACTGGCAACACCGGGGAGCTGTTTTTT	CATRGTGNTGELFF
TRBJ2-1	TRBV27	NA	NA	TGTGCCAGCAGTTTACATTTGGGGGTGGGCGATAATGAGCAGTTCTTC	CASSLHLGVGDNEQFF
TRBJ2-1	TRBV7-3	NA	TRBD2	TGTGCCAGCAGCCCCACGGGGGGGGCGTCGGTAGATGAGCAGTTCTTC	CASSPTGGASVDEQFF
TRBJ1-2	TRBV6-8	NA	NA	TGTGCCAGCAGGGGCTTCCGACAGAGCGACTATGGCTACACCTTC	CASRGFRQSDYGYTF
TRBJ2-3	TRBV7-9	many	NA	TGTGCCAGCAGAAACCGGGCGTCAGGGGATACGCAGTATTTT	CASRNRASGDTQYF
TRBJ2-3	TRBV27	NA	NA	TGTGCCAGCAGTTTAAGGGGGAGCGGGTGGGATGAGGATACGCAGTATTTT	CASSLRGSGWDEDTQYF
TRBJ2-1	TRBV7-9	NA	NA	TGTGCCAGCAGCTTACAACTAGAAAGGTCCTACAATGAGCAGTTCTTC	CASSLQLERSYNEQFF
TRBJ1-1	TRBV12-3/TRBV12-4	many	NA	TGTGCCAGCAGTTTAGGTCTCAGGGAAGCTTTCTTT	CASSLGLREAFF
TRBJ2-1	TRBV7-8	many	NA	TGTGCCAGCAGCTTAACGGGGGGCCCCCCATTCTTC	CASSLTGGPPFF
TRBJ1-4	TRBV7-9	many	NA	TGTGCCAGCAGCTCCCCGGCGGCGCCCGGCCCCACAACTAATGAAAAACTGTTTTTT	CASSSPAAPGPTTNEKLFF
TRBJ2-1	TRBV7-8	many	NA	TGTGCCAGCAGCTTGAGTGTACTTTTTGCGGGCGATGAGCAGTTCTTC	CASSLSVLFAGDEQFF
TRBJ1-2	TRBV28	NA	NA	TGTGCCAGCAGTTTATTTACCGGCGCGGCCTATGGCTACACCTTC	CASSLFTGAAYGYTF
TRBJ2-7	TRBV7-9	many	NA	TGTGCCAGCAGCTTAGACCGTAGCTCCTACGAGCAGTACTTC	CASSLDRSSYEQYF
TRBJ2-3	TRBV10-3	NA	NA	TGTGCCATCAGGTTGAGCCGGGAGGATACGCAGTATTTT	CAIRLSREDTQYF
TRBJ2-3	TRBV13	NA	NA	NA	CASSPEWAGGTDTQCF
TRBJ1-2	TRBV12-3/TRBV12-4	many	NA	TGTGCCAGCAGATTTGACAGGTCCCTTGGCTACACCTTC	CASRFDRSLGYTF
TRBJ2-5	TRBV2	few	TRBD2	TGTGCCAGCAAGGGGAGGGGGACCCAGTACTTC	CASKGRGTQYF
TRBJ2-3	TRBV7-9	NA	TRBD2	TGTGCCAGCAGCGTTGCTAGCGGGGGGGCAGAGGATACGCAGTATTTT	CASSVASGGAEDTQYF
TRBJ2-7	TRBV4-1	few	TRBD1	TGCGCCAGCAGCCTCACCCACCGGGACAGGAGCTCCTACGAGCAGTACTTC	CASSLTHRDRSSYEQYF
TRBJ1-1	TRBV20-1	NA	TRBD1	TGCAGTGCTTCGACAGGGGCCAACACTGAAGCTTTCTTT	CSASTGANTEAFF
TRBJ1-1	TRBV6-1	many	NA	TGTGCCAGCAGTGCCAGGGCGGGGAGAGTGAACACTGAAGCTTTCTTT	CASSARAGRVNTEAFF
TRBJ2-2	TRBV24-1	few	NA	TGTGCCACCAGTGTGGGAGGCGGGGAGCTGTTTTTT	CATSVGGGELFF
TRBJ2-2	TRBV12-3/TRBV12-4	NA	TRBD2	TGTGCCAGCACACTTTCGGGCGGGAGGGCTACCGGGGAGCTGTTTTTT	CASTLSGGRATGELFF
TRBJ1-6	TRBV7-9	few	TRBD1	TGTGCCAGCAGCCCCAAGGGAGGGGGCTATACCTATAATTCACCCCTCCACTTT	CASSPKGGGYTYNSPLHF
TRBJ2-7	TRBV7-6	many	NA	TGTGCCAGCAGCTCCGCGGGTCCCGGTGACGAGCAGTACTTC	CASSSAGPGDEQYF
TRBJ2-7	TRBV14	few	NA	TGTGCCAGCAGCCCGGGACCGATTCTAGGGGCCTACGAGCAGTACTTC	CASSPGPILGAYEQYF
TRBJ1-1	TRBV5-5	NA	TRBD1	TGTGCCAGCAGCTTGGGCAGGGGGCTCGGTTGGACTGAAGCTTTCTTT	CASSLGRGLGWTEAFF
TRBJ1-2	TRBV4-2	NA	NA	TGTGCCAGCAGACCGAGTATTGACAGGACCCTCTATGGCTACACCTTC	CASRPSIDRTLYGYTF
TRBJ2-1	TRBV7-9	many	TRBD1	TGTGCCAGCAGCCTCCGGGACAGGGGTCGCAATGAGCAGTTCTTC	CASSLRDRGRNEQFF
TRBJ2-2	TRBV20-1	NA	TRBD1	TGCAGTGCCCGGACAGGGGACACCGGGGAGCTGTTTTTT	CSARTGDTGELFF
TRBJ1-1	TRBV10-1	NA	TRBD1	TGCGCCAGCAGGTCAGGGGGCCTGAACACTGAAGCTTTCTTT	CASRSGGLNTEAFF
TRBJ1-1	TRBV9	NA	NA	TGTGCCAGCAGCGCTTCCGGGACTAAAGAAGCTTTCTTT	CASSASGTKEAFF
TRBJ1-1	TRBV29-1	NA	TRBD1	TGCAGCGCTGCCGGGACAGGGTTGAACACTGAAGCTTTCTTT	CSAAGTGLNTEAFF
TRBJ1-2	TRBV12-3/TRBV12-4	NA	NA	TGTGCCAGCAGTTCCGGGACACCCAGTAACTATGGCTACACCTTC	CASSSGTPSNYGYTF
TRBJ2-7	TRBV15	once	TRBD1	TGTGCAACCAGTTTTGGGACAGGGAGCTACGAGCAGTACTTC	CATSFGTGSYEQYF
TRBJ2-5	TRBV6-2/TRBV6-3	NA	NA	TGTGCCAGCAGTTACATCGAGGTACAAGAGACCCAGTACTTC	CASSYIEVQETQYF
TRBJ2-7	TRBV4-1	NA	NA	TGCGCCAGCAGCCAAGGGTGGCGGGGTACCTACGAGCAGTACTTC	CASSQGWRGTYEQYF
TRBJ2-3	TRBV7-9	NA	NA	TGTGCCAGCAGCTTAGGGGGGGCCTACACAGATACGCAGTATTTT	CASSLGGAYTDTQYF